This is a list of T cell receptor beta chains from one sample in a study of T-cell memory formation after mild COVID-19. MiXCR, applied by TCRdb to the 5' RACE reads, yields one record per CDR3 protein. The sample lists fewer than 350,000 distinct CDR3 sequences, 13% to 15% occurring once. Material: PBMCs or a T cell subset sorted from them (not recorded which). The source of these receptors is a man between 18 and 35 years old who had mild COVID-19 (a few samples of this study predate the infection). Cell type and time point are not known. The CDR3 runs from the conserved cysteine through the conserved F or W. D genes are given only for firm matches. Some rows mark clone size as missing; the rest say once, few, many or name a class of expanded clone.

cdr3_nt cdr3_aa d_call v_call clone_size j_call
TGTGCCAGCAGTGAGGGCAGGCTACATAATTCACCCCTCCACTTT CASSEGRLHNSPLHF - TRBV2 few TRBJ1-6
TGTGCCAGCAGTTCTTCACCGGGACAGGGCAGGAAGCCCCAGCATTTT CASSSSPGQGRKPQHF TRBD1 TRBV28 few TRBJ1-5
TGCGCCAGCAGCCAAGATGTCTGGCCCGGGGGGACCCAGTACTTC CASSQDVWPGGTQYF - TRBV4-3 - TRBJ2-5
TGCAGTGGCAGCTGGGCGGTCAATGAGCAGTTCTTC CSGSWAVNEQFF - TRBV20-1 many TRBJ2-1
TGCGCCAGCCAGACTAGCGGGTCCTACAATGAGCAGTTCTTC CASQTSGSYNEQFF TRBD2 TRBV5-1 few TRBJ2-1
TGCGCCAGCAGCTCTACCGGGACCCGACCACCCTACAATGAGCAGTTCTTC CASSSTGTRPPYNEQFF - TRBV5-1 many TRBJ2-1
TGTGCCAGCAGCCAAGGTTTCAGAAACACTGAAGCTTTCTTT CASSQGFRNTEAFF - TRBV3-1 many TRBJ1-1
TGTGCCAGCAGACCGGGATCTATTGATTCACCCCTCCACTTT CASRPGSIDSPLHF - TRBV2 many TRBJ1-6
TGTGCCAGCAGCCCGACCGGGGGGTGGTACTCCTACGAGCAGTACTTC CASSPTGGWYSYEQYF TRBD2 TRBV7-9 - TRBJ2-7
TGTGCCAGCAGTGAAGTAGAAGTTGGACTAGCGTCTGAGCAGTACTTC CASSEVEVGLASEQYF TRBD2 TRBV2 few TRBJ2-7
TGTGCCAGCACCGACCAGGGGACAGATACGCAGTATTTT CASTDQGTDTQYF - TRBV6-5 few TRBJ2-3
TGTGCCAGCAGCCCCGAACTAGTACGGACCGGGGAGCTGTTTTTT CASSPELVRTGELFF - TRBV7-2 few TRBJ2-2
TGCAGCGTTGTGACAGGGTGGGACTATGGCTACACCTTC CSVVTGWDYGYTF TRBD1 TRBV29-1 few TRBJ1-2
TGTGCCAGCTCACCTCGACAGTCTATTAATGAAAAACTGTTTTTT CASSPRQSINEKLFF - TRBV18 - TRBJ1-4
TGTGCCATCAGTGCGGGGTCCGGCACAGATACGCAGTATTTT CAISAGSGTDTQYF - TRBV10-3 - TRBJ2-3
TGCGCCAGCAGCGCCGGGGGGGCTCTAGACCGTGGAACTAATGAAAAACTGTTTTTT CASSAGGALDRGTNEKLFF - TRBV4-1 - TRBJ1-4
TGTGCCAGCAGCTTTGAGGGCAGAGGTATTGGGGAGCTGTTTTTT CASSFEGRGIGELFF - TRBV7-6 many TRBJ2-2
TGCAGCGTAGCGGGGGCGGGGGTTTTTGAGCAGTTCTTC CSVAGAGVFEQFF TRBD2 TRBV29-1 - TRBJ2-1
TGTGCCAGCAGCTCAGGACCGGGGGATTTAATGCCCGAGCAGTACTTC CASSSGPGDLMPEQYF - TRBV7-9 - TRBJ2-7
TGCGCCAGCAGCAGAGAGATAAACACTGAAGCTTTCTTT CASSREINTEAFF - TRBV5-1 few TRBJ1-1
TGTGCCAGCAGCCACACGGGTCTAGCGGGGCCGAACACCGGGGAGCTGTTTTTT CASSHTGLAGPNTGELFF TRBD2 TRBV7-3 - TRBJ2-2
TGTGCCAGCAGCTTAGTCGGACGCGTCGATAGCAATCAGCCCCAGCATTTT CASSLVGRVDSNQPQHF - TRBV7-2 - TRBJ1-5
TGTGCCAGCAGCTTGGGAGGGCCCCCCTGGCCCTACGAGCAGTACTTC CASSLGGPPWPYEQYF - TRBV5-5 many TRBJ2-7
TGTGCCAGCAGCTTCGGACGACGGGTAGAGACCCAGTACTTC CASSFGRRVETQYF - TRBV7-9 many TRBJ2-5
TGTGCCAGCAGCCACAGGTACGAGCAGTACTTC CASSHRYEQYF - TRBV3-1 many TRBJ2-7
TGTGCCAGCAGTCGCCTGGGACACATCTCGGGCTATGGCTACACCTTC CASSRLGHISGYGYTF - TRBV6-5 few TRBJ1-2
TGTGCCATCAGTGAGAGGGGAACGGGGGGACGTCCCTACAATGAGCAGTCCTTC CAISERGTGGRPYNEQSF TRBD2 TRBV10-3 few TRBJ2-1
TGCGCCAGCAGCTTAGGACTAGCGGGGAGTTCGGATACGCAGTATTTT CASSLGLAGSSDTQYF TRBD2 TRBV5-1 few TRBJ2-3
TGTGCCAGCAGTTCTCGTCAGGGATACGAGCAGTACTTC CASSSRQGYEQYF - TRBV6-2/TRBV6-3 many TRBJ2-7
TGCAGCGTTGATCGGGGGACTGAAGCTTTCTTT CSVDRGTEAFF - TRBV29-1 - TRBJ1-1
TGTGCCAGCAGTTCTCCGGGAGGAGAGACCCAGTACTTC CASSSPGGETQYF TRBD2 TRBV12-3/TRBV12-4 few TRBJ2-5
TGCGCCAGCAGCTTGGAGGCGAGGTCGGAGACCCAGTACTTC CASSLEARSETQYF - TRBV5-1 few TRBJ2-5
TGCAGCGTTGTTCTAGCGGGGGTGGAGCAGTTCTTC CSVVLAGVEQFF TRBD2 TRBV29-1 - TRBJ2-1
TGTGCCAGCAGTTACTCGGCAGGGGCGGGCAATCAGCCCCAGCATTTT CASSYSAGAGNQPQHF - TRBV6-2/TRBV6-3 few TRBJ1-5
TGTGCCAGCAGTGATCAGGGTGGAACGGGGAGTAAGGGAGATACGCAGTATTTT CASSDQGGTGSKGDTQYF - TRBV25-1 few TRBJ2-3
TGTGCCAGCAGTTTCCTCGACAGGAGGAGGAATCAGCCCCAGCATTTT CASSFLDRRRNQPQHF - TRBV6-2/TRBV6-3 - TRBJ1-5
TGCGCCAGCAGCTTGGAGGGGACAGGGAATGAAAAACTGTTTTTT CASSLEGTGNEKLFF TRBD1 TRBV5-1 - TRBJ1-4
TGCGCCAGCAGCTTGGACCCGGTTGGAAACACCATATATTTT CASSLDPVGNTIYF - TRBV5-1 many TRBJ1-3
TGTGCCAGCAGCCTAGCGGGGGGCCTAGACATTCAGTACTTC CASSLAGGLDIQYF TRBD2 TRBV7-6 few TRBJ2-4
TGCAGCGTCCGGACTAGCGCCCACAATGAGCAGTTCTTC CSVRTSAHNEQFF TRBD2 TRBV29-1 - TRBJ2-1
TGTGCCAGCAGCCCAAAGCCGGGACACCCGGATGGCTACACCTTC CASSPKPGHPDGYTF - TRBV6-6 few TRBJ1-2
TGCAGCGTTGTGGAGGGGGCCGTGAAGGAGACCCAGTACTTC CSVVEGAVKETQYF - TRBV29-1 few TRBJ2-5
TGCGCCAGCAGCTTGGAAGGACAGGGTGAAAACATTCAGTACTTC CASSLEGQGENIQYF TRBD1 TRBV5-1 - TRBJ2-4
TGTGCCAGCAGTTTAATGGGGGGAACGCCCAATGAGCAGTTCTTC CASSLMGGTPNEQFF - TRBV12-3/TRBV12-4 few TRBJ2-1
TGTGCCAGCAGACCTAGGGCAGGGAATGGCTACACCTTC CASRPRAGNGYTF - TRBV7-8 - TRBJ1-2
TGTGCCAGCTCGATAGCGGGGGGCCCCTACAATGAGCAGTTCTTC CASSIAGGPYNEQFF TRBD2 TRBV18 few TRBJ2-1
TGTGCCACCAGTGTAGGCAGGACAGATACGCAGTATTTT CATSVGRTDTQYF - TRBV24-1 - TRBJ2-3